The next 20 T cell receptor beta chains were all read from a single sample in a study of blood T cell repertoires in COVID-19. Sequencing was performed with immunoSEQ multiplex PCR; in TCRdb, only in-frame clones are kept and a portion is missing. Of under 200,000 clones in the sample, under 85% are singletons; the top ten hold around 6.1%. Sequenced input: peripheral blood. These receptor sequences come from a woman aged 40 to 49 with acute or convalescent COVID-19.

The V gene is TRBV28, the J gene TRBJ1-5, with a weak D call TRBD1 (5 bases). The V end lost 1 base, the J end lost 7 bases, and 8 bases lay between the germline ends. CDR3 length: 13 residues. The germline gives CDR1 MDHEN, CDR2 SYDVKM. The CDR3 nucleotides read TGTGCCAGCAGTTTATTTGGGGCCCAGCCCCAGCATTTT. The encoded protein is CASSLFGAQPQHF.

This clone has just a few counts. This CDR3 is CASSPIPRGGRSNQPQHF. The DNA of the CDR3 is TGTGCCAGCAGTCCGATACCGCGAGGAGGGAGAAGCAATCAGCCCCAGCATTTT. This sequence joins TRBV27 and TRBJ1-5, with D unresolved. CDR1 is MNHEY, CDR2 SMNVEV, per germline (reference sequence). Trimming stripped 5 bases from V and 1 base from J, with 21 bases between. The CDR3 loop spans 18 amino acids.

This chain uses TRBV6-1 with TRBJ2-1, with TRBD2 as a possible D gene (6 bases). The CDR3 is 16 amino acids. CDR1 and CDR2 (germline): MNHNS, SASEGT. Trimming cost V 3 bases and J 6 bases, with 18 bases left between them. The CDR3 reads CASSDPGGAEGNEQFF. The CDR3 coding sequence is TGTGCCAGCAGTGACCCCGGAGGGGCTGAAGGCAATGAGCAGTTCTTC.

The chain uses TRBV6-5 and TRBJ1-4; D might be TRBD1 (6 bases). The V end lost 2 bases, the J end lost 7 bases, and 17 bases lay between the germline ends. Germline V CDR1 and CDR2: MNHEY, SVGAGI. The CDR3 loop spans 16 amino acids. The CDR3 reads CASSYRFGGGGEKLFF. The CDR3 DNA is TGTGCCAGCAGTTACCGGTTCGGGGGGGGCGGTGAAAAACTGTTTTTT.

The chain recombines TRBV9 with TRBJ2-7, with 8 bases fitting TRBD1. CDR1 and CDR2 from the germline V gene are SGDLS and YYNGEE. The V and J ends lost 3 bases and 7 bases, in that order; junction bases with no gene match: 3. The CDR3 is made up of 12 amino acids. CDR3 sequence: CASSATGEEQYF. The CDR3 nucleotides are TGTGCCAGCAGCGCGACAGGGGAAGAGCAGTACTTC.

The CDR3 protein is CASSPGASIYEQYF. The CDR3 bases are TGTGCCAGCAGTCCAGGGGCTTCGATCTACGAGCAGTACTTC. The chain uses TRBV27 and TRBJ2-7; maybe TRBD1 (6 bases). CDR1 and CDR2 from the germline V gene are MNHEY and SMNVEV (reference sequence). V lost 5 bases to trimming and J lost 3 bases, with 14 bases between them. The CDR3 is 14 amino acids.

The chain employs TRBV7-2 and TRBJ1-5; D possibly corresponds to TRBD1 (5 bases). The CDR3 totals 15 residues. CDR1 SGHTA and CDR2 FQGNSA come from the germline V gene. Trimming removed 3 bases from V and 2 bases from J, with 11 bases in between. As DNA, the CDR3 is TGTGCCAGCAGCTTGGGGGGAGGGGGCAATCAGCCCCAGCATTTT. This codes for CASSLGGGGNQPQHF.

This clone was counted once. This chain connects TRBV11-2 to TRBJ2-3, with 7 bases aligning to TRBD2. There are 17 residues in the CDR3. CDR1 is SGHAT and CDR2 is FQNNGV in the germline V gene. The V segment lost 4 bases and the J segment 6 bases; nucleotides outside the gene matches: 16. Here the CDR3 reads CASSSGGGAGGYDTQYF. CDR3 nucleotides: TGTGCCAGCAGCTCGGGAGGTGGCGCTGGAGGTTACGATACGCAGTATTTT.

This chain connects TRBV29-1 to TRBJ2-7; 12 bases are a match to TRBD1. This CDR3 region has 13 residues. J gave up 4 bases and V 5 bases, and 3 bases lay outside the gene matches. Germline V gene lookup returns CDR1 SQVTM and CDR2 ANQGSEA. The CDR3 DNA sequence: TGCAGCGTTCCGGGACAGGGGGCATACGAGCAGTACTTC. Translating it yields CSVPGQGAYEQYF.

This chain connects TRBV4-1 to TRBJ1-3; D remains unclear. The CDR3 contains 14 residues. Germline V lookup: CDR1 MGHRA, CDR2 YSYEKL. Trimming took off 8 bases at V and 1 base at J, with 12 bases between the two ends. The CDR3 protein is CASQAGWSGNTIYF. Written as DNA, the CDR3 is TGCGCCAGCCAGGCTGGGTGGTCTGGAAACACCATATATTTT.

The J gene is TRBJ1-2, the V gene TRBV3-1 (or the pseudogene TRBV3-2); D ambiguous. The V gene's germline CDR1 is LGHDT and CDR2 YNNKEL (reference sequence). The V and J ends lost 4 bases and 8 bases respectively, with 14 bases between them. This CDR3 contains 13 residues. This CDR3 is CASSPREVSGYTF. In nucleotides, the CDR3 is TGTGCCAGCAGCCCCCGGGAGGTGAGCGGCTACACCTTC.

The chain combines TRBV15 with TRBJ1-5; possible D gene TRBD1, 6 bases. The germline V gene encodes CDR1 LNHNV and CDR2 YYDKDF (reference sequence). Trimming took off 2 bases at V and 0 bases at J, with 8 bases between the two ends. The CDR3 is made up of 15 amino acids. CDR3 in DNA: TGTGCCACCAGCAGAAAGACAGGTAGCAATCAGCCCCAGCATTTT. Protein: CATSRKTGSNQPQHF.

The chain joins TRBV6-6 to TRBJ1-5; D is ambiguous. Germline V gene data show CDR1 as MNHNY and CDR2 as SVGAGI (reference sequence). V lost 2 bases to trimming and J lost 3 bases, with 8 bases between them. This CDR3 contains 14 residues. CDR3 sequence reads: CASSYSGYNQPQHF. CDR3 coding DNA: TGTGCCAGCAGTTACAGCGGGTACAATCAGCCCCAGCATTTT.

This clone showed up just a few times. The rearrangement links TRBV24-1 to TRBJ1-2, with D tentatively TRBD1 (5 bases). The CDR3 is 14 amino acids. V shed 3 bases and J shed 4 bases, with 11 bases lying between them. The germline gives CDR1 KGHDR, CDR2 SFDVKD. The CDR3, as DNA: TGTGCCACCAGTGATCCGGCCAGGGCCTATGGCTACACCTTC. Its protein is CATSDPARAYGYTF.

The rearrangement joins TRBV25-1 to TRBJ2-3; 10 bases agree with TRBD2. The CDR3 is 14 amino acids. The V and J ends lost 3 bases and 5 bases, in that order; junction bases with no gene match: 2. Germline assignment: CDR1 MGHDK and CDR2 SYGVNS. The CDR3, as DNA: TGTGCCAGCAGTGATCCTAGCGGGGGAGATACGCAGTATTTT. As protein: CASSDPSGGDTQYF.

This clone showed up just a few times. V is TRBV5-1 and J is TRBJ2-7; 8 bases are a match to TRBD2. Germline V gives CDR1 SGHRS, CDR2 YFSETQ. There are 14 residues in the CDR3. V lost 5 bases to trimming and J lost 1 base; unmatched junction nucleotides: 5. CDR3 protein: CASRTGTRSYEQYF. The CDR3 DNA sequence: TGCGCCAGCAGAACCGGGACTAGATCCTACGAGCAGTACTTC. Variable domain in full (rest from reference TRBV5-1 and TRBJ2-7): KAGVTQTPRYLIKTRGQQVTLSCSPISGHRSVSWYQQTPGQGLQFLFEYFSETQRNKGNFPGRFSGRQFSNSRSEMNVSTLELGDSALYLCASRTGTRSYEQYFGPGTRLTVT.

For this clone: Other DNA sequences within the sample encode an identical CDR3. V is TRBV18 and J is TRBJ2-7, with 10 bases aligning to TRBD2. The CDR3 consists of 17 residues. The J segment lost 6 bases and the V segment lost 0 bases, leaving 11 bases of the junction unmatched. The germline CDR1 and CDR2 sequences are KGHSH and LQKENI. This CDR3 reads CASSPPSRLAGAGEQYF. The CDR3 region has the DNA TGTGCCAGCTCACCACCATCTCGTCTAGCGGGGGCGGGCGAGCAGTACTTC.

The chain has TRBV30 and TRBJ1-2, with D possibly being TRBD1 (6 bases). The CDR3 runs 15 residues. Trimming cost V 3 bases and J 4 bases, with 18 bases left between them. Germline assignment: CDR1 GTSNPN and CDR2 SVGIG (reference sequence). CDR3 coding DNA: TGTGCCTGGAGCGCAATCCAGGGGTATTCCTATGGCTACACCTTC. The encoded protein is CAWSAIQGYSYGYTF.

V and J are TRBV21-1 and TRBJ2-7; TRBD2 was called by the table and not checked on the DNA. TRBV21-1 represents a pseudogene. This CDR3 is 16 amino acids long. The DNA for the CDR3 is TGTGCCAGCAGCAAAATAATGCAGGACTTCTCCTACGAGCAGTACTTC. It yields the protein CASSKIMQDFSYEQYF.

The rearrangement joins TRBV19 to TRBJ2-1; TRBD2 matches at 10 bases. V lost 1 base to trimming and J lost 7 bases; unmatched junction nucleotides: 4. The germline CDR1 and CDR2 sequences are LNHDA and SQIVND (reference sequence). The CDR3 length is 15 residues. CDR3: CASSIVRTSGNEQFF. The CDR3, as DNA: TGTGCCAGTAGTATAGTGCGGACTAGCGGTAATGAGCAGTTCTTC.